This passage covers 29 T cell receptor beta chains from one sample sequenced in a study of cytomegalovirus exposure and HLA in healthy donors. The PCR was carried out with 60 Vbeta primers and 13 Jbeta primers. Clones were sequenced by immunoSEQ multiplex PCR, and TCRdb holds only the in-frame ones, with some missing. The sample yields approximately 140,000 clones, about 85% seen once. Input material: PBMCs. These receptors were collected from a boy aged 10-17 years in good health and CMV-seronegative.

The table lists this clone with a few counts. This chain connects TRBV6-5 to TRBJ2-7; 8 bases agree with TRBD2. The germline V gene has CDR1 MNHEY and CDR2 SVGAGI. V was clipped by 8 bases and J by 3 bases; unmatched bases: 12. This CDR3 is built from 15 residues. CDR3 loop: CASGRNPGGGYEQYF. CDR3 DNA sequence: TGTGCCAGCGGAAGGAATCCGGGGGGGGGCTACGAGCAGTACTTC.

The rearrangement uses TRBV4-1 and TRBJ1-1; D unclear. The V end lost 5 bases, the J end lost 3 bases, and 7 bases lay between the germline ends. Per the germline V gene, CDR1 is MGHRA and CDR2 is YSYEKL. The CDR3 totals 12 residues. This CDR3 is CASSKPYTEAFF. CDR3 nucleotide sequence: TGCGCCAGCAGCAAGCCCTACACTGAAGCTTTCTTT.

The table lists this clone with a count of one. The rearrangement joins TRBV5-6 to TRBJ2-6, with D possibly matching TRBD1 (6 bases). This CDR3 comprises 16 residues. CDR1 is SGHDT, CDR2 YYEEEE, per germline. Trimming stripped 3 bases from V and 2 bases from J, with 12 bases between. The CDR3 reads CASSSTRGTGANVLTF. CDR3 DNA: TGTGCCAGCAGCTCGACCAGGGGCACTGGGGCCAACGTCCTGACTTTC.

The V gene is TRBV7-9, the J gene TRBJ1-2, with 8 bases that match TRBD1. The CDR3 is 15 amino acids. The V gene end was trimmed by 5 bases and the J gene end by 0 bases; junction bases not matched to a gene: 5. Germline V gene lookup returns CDR1 SEHNR and CDR2 FQNEAQ (reference sequence). The DNA for the CDR3 is TGTGCCAGCAGCCCAGGACAGGGCCCTAACTATGGCTACACCTTC. This encodes CASSPGQGPNYGYTF.

The chain couples TRBV10-3 to TRBJ2-7, with a weak D call TRBD2 (6 bases). Trimming pared 3 bases from V and 9 bases from J, leaving 18 bases between. The germline gives CDR1 ENHRY, CDR2 SYGVKD. CDR3 length equals 14 residues. The DNA for the CDR3 is TGTGCCATCAGTGAAACGAACGGGAGCAAGGGGCAGTACTTC. Its protein is CAISETNGSKGQYF.

This chain joins TRBV19 and TRBJ2-1; maybe TRBD1 (6 bases). The CDR3 covers 15 residues. V was pared by 7 bases and J by 5 bases, with 18 bases between. CDR1 is LNHDA and CDR2 is SQIVND in the germline V gene (reference sequence). The CDR3 sequence is CASTDRAGANNEQFF. In nucleotides, the CDR3 is TGTGCCAGTACCGACCGGGCAGGGGCAAACAATGAGCAGTTCTTC.

J is TRBJ1-2 and V is TRBV30; 9 bases are a match to TRBD1. Trimming took 5 bases from V and 13 from J; bases not matched to a gene: 5. Germline V lookup: CDR1 GTSNPN, CDR2 SVGIG (reference sequence). CDR3 length: 10 residues. CDR3 loop: CAWGDRAGTF. CDR3 in DNA: TGTGCCTGGGGGGACAGGGCCGGCACCTTC.

The chain joins TRBV13 to TRBJ2-5; 7 bases agree with TRBD1. Per germline, CDR1 PRHDT and CDR2 FYEKMQ (reference sequence). With 5 bases clipped from V and 1 base from J, the junction kept 4 bases outside the gene matches. This CDR3 comprises 14 residues. CDR3 amino acids: CASSTRTGQETQYF. The CDR3 nucleotides are TGTGCCAGCAGCACTAGGACAGGCCAAGAGACCCAGTACTTC.

The rearrangement uses TRBV10-3 and TRBJ1-4; the match to TRBD1 covers 9 bases. Germline V gives CDR1 ENHRY, CDR2 SYGVKD. Unmatched junction bases numbered 6, after V lost 8 bases and J lost 2 bases. The CDR3 is 15 amino acids. The CDR3 spells CAIGTGRLTNEKLFF. The CDR3 nucleotides read TGTGCCATCGGGACAGGGAGATTGACTAATGAAAAACTGTTTTTT.

The CDR3: CASSHETSSSEQFF. As DNA, the CDR3 is TGTGCCAGCAGCCATGAGACTAGTAGTTCCGAGCAGTTCTTC. The chain recombines TRBV4-2 with TRBJ2-1; tentatively, D is TRBD2 (6 bases). The germline CDR1 and CDR2 sequences are LGHNA and YNFKEQ. V lost 3 bases and J lost 10, with 16 bases in between. This CDR3 has 14 residues.

This chain uses TRBV2 with TRBJ1-2; the match to TRBD1 covers 9 bases. After removal of 11 bases from V and 5 bases from J, the junction contained 6 bases not matched to a gene. Germline V gives CDR1 SNHLY, CDR2 FYNNEI. The CDR3 is made up of 12 amino acids. CDR3 region: CAGGQGPYGYTF. For the CDR3, the DNA is TGTGCCGGCGGACAGGGGCCATATGGCTACACCTTC.

The CDR3 is CASIKSQGPYEQYF. The CDR3, as DNA: TGTGCCAGCATAAAGAGTCAGGGGCCCTACGAGCAGTACTTC. The rearrangement links TRBV7-2 to TRBJ2-7, with D possibly TRBD1 on 6 matching bases. The CDR3 loop spans 14 amino acids. V was cut by 7 bases and J by 2 bases, with 15 bases left in between. Germline V lookup: CDR1 SGHTA, CDR2 FQGNSA.

The V gene is TRBV5-4, the J gene TRBJ2-7; D is perhaps TRBD1 (5 bases). The germline CDR1 and CDR2 sequences are SGHNT and YYREEE (reference sequence). This CDR3 is built from 14 residues. Trimming removed 3 bases from V and 2 bases from J, with 12 bases in between. The CDR3 nucleotides are TGTGCCAGCAGCTCGGGCAGGGATACCTACGAGCAGTACTTC. Its protein product is CASSSGRDTYEQYF.

CDR3 coding DNA: TGTGCCAGCAGCGCGGATAGCAATCAGCCCCAGCATTTT. Translation: CASSADSNQPQHF. The chain recombines TRBV7-3 with TRBJ1-5; D unresolved. CDR1 and CDR2 (germline): SGHTA, FQGTGA. This CDR3 has 13 residues. The V and J ends lost 5 bases and 0 bases respectively, with 5 bases between them.

J is TRBJ2-5 and V is TRBV7-2; D call uncertain. The CDR3 runs to 13 residues. Deletions cut 5 bases from V and 5 bases from J, with 12 bases between. In germline, CDR1 is SGHTA, CDR2 FQGNSA. The CDR3 here is CASSAGGGETQYF. The CDR3, as DNA: TGTGCCAGCAGCGCTGGCGGTGGGGAGACCCAGTACTTC.

This rearrangement joins TRBV2 to TRBJ1-5; D might be TRBD1 (6 bases). V lost 8 bases and J lost 4, with 18 bases in between. Germline V gene sequence: CDR1 SNHLY, CDR2 FYNNEI. This CDR3 comprises 15 residues. The DNA of the CDR3 is TGTGCCAGCTCCTCAGCACACAGGGATAATCAGCCCCAGCATTTT. Encoded protein: CASSSAHRDNQPQHF.

The J gene is TRBJ2-5, the V gene TRBV9, with a tentative D call TRBD1 (6 bases). Germline V lookup: CDR1 SGDLS, CDR2 YYNGEE. Between the trimmed V and J ends, which lost 4 bases and 3 bases, there was a span of 13 bases. The CDR3 consists of 14 residues. The DNA for the CDR3 is TGTGCCAGCAGCCGAGGACAGTTGAAAGAGACCCAGTACTTC. This gives the protein CASSRGQLKETQYF. The complete variable domain, with remaining parts taken from reference TRBV9 and TRBJ2-5, reads DSGVTQTPKHLITATGQRVTLRCSPRSGDLSVYWYQQSLDQGLQFLIQYYNGEERAKGNILERFSAQQFPDLHSELNLSSLELGDSALYFCASSRGQLKETQYFGPGTRLLVL.

The CDR3 bases are TGTGCCAGTGAGGAGGGAGGTGGCTACACCTTC. Its translation is CASEEGGGYTF. V gene TRBV9 combines with J gene TRBJ1-2; D gene unclear. Trimming took 8 bases from V and 7 from J, leaving 12 bases between them. This CDR3 region has 11 residues. Germline CDR1 is SGDLS and CDR2 is YYNGEE.

The chain recombines TRBV18 with TRBJ2-1; perhaps TRBD2 as D (5 bases). This CDR3 has 15 amino acids. Trimming removed 3 bases at V and 0 bases at J, with 9 bases between. Looked up from germline, CDR1 is KGHSH and CDR2 is LQKENI. The CDR3 is CASSPYRGSYNEQFF. Here the CDR3 DNA reads TGTGCCAGCTCACCCTACCGGGGCTCCTACAATGAGCAGTTCTTC.

The chain joins TRBV9 to TRBJ1-3; D may be TRBD1 (5 bases). The CDR3 contains 16 residues. V was trimmed by 2 bases and J by 2 bases, leaving 14 bases between them. Germline CDR1 is SGDLS and CDR2 is YYNGEE. The CDR3 protein is CASSVGTGTAGNTIYF. The CDR3 nucleotides read TGTGCCAGCAGCGTCGGAACCGGGACTGCTGGAAACACCATATATTTT.

This clone showed up just once. V gene TRBV7-3 combines with J gene TRBJ2-3; perhaps TRBD1 as D (5 bases). The CDR3 covers 13 residues. Deletions cut 10 bases from V and 1 base from J, with 12 bases between. The germline CDR1 and CDR2 sequences are SGHTA and FQGTGA. The CDR3 is CATSRVGTDTQYF. Written as DNA, the CDR3 is TGTGCCACCTCCAGGGTAGGCACAGATACGCAGTATTTT. Combining the CDR3 with reference TRBV7-3 and TRBJ2-3 gives the whole variable domain GAGVSQTPSNKVTEKGKYVELRCDPISGHTALYWYRQSLGQGPEFLIYFQGTGAADDSGLPNDRFFAVRPEGSVSTLKIQRTERGDSAVYLCATSRVGTDTQYFGPGTRLTVL.

This CDR3 is CASSYSTVNTEAFF. In DNA, the CDR3 is TGTGCCAGCAGCTACTCGACAGTGAACACTGAAGCTTTCTTT. The V gene is TRBV14, the J gene TRBJ1-1, with D perhaps matching TRBD1 (5 bases). In germline, CDR1 is SGHDN, CDR2 FVKESK. This CDR3 has 14 amino acids. The germline V and J ends were trimmed by 5 bases and 0 bases, with 10 bases remaining between them.

This sequence joins TRBV4-1 and TRBJ2-3; 9 positions match TRBD2. The CDR3 consists of 16 residues. The germline V gene has CDR1 MGHRA and CDR2 YSYEKL. V was pared by 1 base and J by 5 bases, with 7 bases of the junction left unmatched. Written as DNA, the CDR3 is TGCGCCAGCAGCCAAGGAAGCGGGAGGCTTGTAGATACGCAGTATTTT. Translating gives CASSQGSGRLVDTQYF.

The CDR3 coding sequence is TGTGCCAGCAGCGCCGACAGAAACACTGAAGCTTTCTTT. Its translation is CASSADRNTEAFF. The chain links TRBV14 to TRBJ1-1; D may be TRBD1 (5 bases). The CDR3 has 13 residues. Looked up from germline, CDR1 is SGHDN and CDR2 is FVKESK. The ends were cut back, 5 bases at V and 2 bases at J, with 9 bases in the middle.

The chain recombines TRBV18 with TRBJ1-1, with TRBD1 as a possible D gene (5 bases). Germline values: CDR1 KGHSH, CDR2 LQKENI. There are 14 residues in the CDR3. Trimming took off 6 bases at V and 1 base at J, with 12 bases between the two ends. CDR3 sequence reads: CASSRGKQNTEAFF. CDR3 bases: TGTGCCAGCTCTAGGGGAAAGCAGAACACTGAAGCTTTCTTT.

This chain joins TRBV5-1 and TRBJ2-7; TRBD2 matches at 13 bases. V dropped 4 bases and J dropped 7; count of bases not matched to a gene: 5. There are 14 residues in the CDR3. CDR1 SGHRS and CDR2 YFSETQ come from the germline V gene. The CDR3 nucleotides read TGCGCCAGCAGCCAGGGACTAGCGGGAAGGGAGCAGTACTTC. This codes for CASSQGLAGREQYF.

The chain recombines TRBV7-9 with TRBJ1-2, with TRBD1 identical over 9 bases. J gave up 4 bases and V 4 bases, and 10 bases lay outside the gene matches. This CDR3 is built from 16 residues. The V gene's germline CDR1 is SEHNR and CDR2 FQNEAQ (reference sequence). CDR3: CASSSFGTGPRYGYTF. DNA of the CDR3: TGTGCCAGCAGCTCATTCGGGACAGGGCCCCGCTATGGCTACACCTTC.

J is TRBJ1-6 and V is TRBV11-1; 7 nucleotides align to TRBD1. CDR3 length: 14 amino acids. Losses at the gene ends were 4 bases for V and 6 bases for J; bases not matched to a gene: 3. Germline lookup yields CDR1 SGHAT and CDR2 FQDESV (reference sequence). The CDR3 region has the DNA TGTGCCAGCAGCTCCCGGGACAGTAATTCACCCCTCCACTTT. This sequence encodes CASSSRDSNSPLHF.

This clone was picked up a small number of times. This chain uses TRBV5-1 with TRBJ2-7; 8 bases align to TRBD1. CDR1 is SGHRS, CDR2 YFSETQ, per germline. CDR3 length: 14 residues. With 6 bases clipped from V and 2 bases from J, the junction kept 7 bases outside the gene matches. This CDR3 is CASTEDRATYEQYF. In DNA, the CDR3 is TGCGCCAGCACGGAGGACAGGGCAACCTACGAGCAGTACTTC.